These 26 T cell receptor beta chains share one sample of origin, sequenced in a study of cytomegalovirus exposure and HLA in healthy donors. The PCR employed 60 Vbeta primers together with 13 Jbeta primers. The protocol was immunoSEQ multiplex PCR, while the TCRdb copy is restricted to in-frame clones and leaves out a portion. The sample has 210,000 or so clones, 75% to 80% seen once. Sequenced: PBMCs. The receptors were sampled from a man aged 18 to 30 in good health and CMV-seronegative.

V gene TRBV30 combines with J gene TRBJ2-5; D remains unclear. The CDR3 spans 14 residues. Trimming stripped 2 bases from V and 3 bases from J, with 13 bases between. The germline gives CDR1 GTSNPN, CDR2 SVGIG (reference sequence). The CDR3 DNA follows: TGTGCCTGGAGTCCAGCGATAGGTAAAGAGACCCAGTACTTC. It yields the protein CAWSPAIGKETQYF.

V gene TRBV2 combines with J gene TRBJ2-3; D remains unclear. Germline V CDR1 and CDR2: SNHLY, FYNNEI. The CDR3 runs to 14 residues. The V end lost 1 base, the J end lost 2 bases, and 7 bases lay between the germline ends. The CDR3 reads CASSEGRFTDTQYF. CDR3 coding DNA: TGTGCCAGCAGTGAAGGCAGGTTCACAGATACGCAGTATTTT.

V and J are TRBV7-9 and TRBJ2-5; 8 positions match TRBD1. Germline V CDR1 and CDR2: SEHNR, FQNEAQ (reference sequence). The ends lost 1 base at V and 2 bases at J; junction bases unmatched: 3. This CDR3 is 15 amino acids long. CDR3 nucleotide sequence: TGTGCCAGCAGCTTAGGCAGGGGGCAGCAAGAGACCCAGTACTTC. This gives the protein CASSLGRGQQETQYF.

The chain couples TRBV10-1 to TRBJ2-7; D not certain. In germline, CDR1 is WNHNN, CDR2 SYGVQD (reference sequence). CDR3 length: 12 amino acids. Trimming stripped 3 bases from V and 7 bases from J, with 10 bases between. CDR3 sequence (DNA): TGCGCCAGCAGTGACAGGCCCCGAGAGCAGTACTTC. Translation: CASSDRPREQYF.

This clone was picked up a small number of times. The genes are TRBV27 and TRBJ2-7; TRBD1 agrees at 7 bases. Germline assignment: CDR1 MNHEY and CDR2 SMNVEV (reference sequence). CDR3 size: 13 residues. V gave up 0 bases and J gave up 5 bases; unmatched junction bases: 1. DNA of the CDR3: TGTGCCAGCAGTTTATCAGGGGGCAACGAGCAGTACTTC. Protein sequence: CASSLSGGNEQYF.

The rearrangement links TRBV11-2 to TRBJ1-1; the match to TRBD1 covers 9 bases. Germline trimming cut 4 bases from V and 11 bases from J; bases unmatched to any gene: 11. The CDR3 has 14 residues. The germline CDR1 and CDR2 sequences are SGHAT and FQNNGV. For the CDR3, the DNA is TGTGCCAGCAGCTCCCGGGACAGGGTTGATGTGGCTTTCTTT. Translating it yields CASSSRDRVDVAFF. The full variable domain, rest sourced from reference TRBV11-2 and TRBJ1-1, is EAGVAQSPRYKIIEKRQSVAFWCNPISGHATLYWYQQILGQGPKLLIQFQNNGVVDDSQLPKDRFSAERLKGVDSTLKIQPAKLEDSAVYLCASSSRDRVDVAFFGQGTRLTVV.

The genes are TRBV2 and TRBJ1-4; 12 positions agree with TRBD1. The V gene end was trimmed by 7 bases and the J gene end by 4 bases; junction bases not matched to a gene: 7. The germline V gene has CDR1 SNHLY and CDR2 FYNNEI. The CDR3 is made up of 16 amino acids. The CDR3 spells CASNGGTGGFNEKLFF. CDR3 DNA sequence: TGTGCCAGCAACGGGGGGACAGGGGGCTTTAATGAAAAACTGTTTTTT.

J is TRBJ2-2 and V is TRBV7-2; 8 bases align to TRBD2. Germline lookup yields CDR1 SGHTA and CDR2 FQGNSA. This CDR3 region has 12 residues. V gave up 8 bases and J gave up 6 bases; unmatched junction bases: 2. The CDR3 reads CASWGLAGELFF. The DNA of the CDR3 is TGTGCCAGCTGGGGACTAGCCGGGGAGCTGTTTTTT.

The CDR3 loop reads CASSLSGGAGETQYF. The CDR3 coding sequence is TGTGCCAGCAGCTTAAGCGGGGGGGCCGGAGAGACCCAGTACTTC. J is TRBJ2-5 and V is TRBV5-4; 10 bases agree with TRBD2. This CDR3 has 15 residues. Germline V gene sequence: CDR1 SGHNT, CDR2 YYREEE (reference sequence). V shed 2 bases, J shed 4 bases, and the junction held 5 bases outside the gene matches.

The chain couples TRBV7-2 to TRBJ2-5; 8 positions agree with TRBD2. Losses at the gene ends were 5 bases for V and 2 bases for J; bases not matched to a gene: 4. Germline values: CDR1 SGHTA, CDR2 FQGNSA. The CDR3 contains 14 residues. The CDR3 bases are TGTGCCAGCAGCCCGGGGGGGGAACAAGAGACCCAGTACTTC. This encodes CASSPGGEQETQYF.

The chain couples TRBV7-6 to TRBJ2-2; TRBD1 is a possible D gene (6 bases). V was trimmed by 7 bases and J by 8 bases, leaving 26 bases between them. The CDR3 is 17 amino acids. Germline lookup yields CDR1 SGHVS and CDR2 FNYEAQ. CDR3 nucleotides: TGTGCCAGCACGATCCCCATTTACCGCAGGGGCGCGGGGGAGCTGTTTTTT. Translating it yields CASTIPIYRRGAGELFF.

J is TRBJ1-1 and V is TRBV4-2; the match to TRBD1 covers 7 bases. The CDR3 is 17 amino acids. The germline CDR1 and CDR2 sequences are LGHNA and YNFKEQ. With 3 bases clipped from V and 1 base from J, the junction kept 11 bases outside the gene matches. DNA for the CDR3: TGTGCCAGCAGCCAGGGGGACAGACCCTTACCGAACACTGAAGCTTTCTTT. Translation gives CASSQGDRPLPNTEAFF.

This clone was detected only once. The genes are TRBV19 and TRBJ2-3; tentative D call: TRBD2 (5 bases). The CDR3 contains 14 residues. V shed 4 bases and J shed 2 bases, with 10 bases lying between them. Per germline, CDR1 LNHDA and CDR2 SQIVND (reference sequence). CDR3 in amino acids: CASSTSGVTDTQYF. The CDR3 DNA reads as TGTGCCAGTAGTACAAGCGGTGTCACAGATACGCAGTATTTT. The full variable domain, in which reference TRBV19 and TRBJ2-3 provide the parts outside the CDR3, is DGGITQSPKYLFRKEGQNVTLSCEQNLNHDAMYWYRQDPGQGLRLIYYSQIVNDFQKGDIAEGYSVSREKKESFPLTVTSAQKNPTAFYLCASSTSGVTDTQYFGPGTRLTVL.

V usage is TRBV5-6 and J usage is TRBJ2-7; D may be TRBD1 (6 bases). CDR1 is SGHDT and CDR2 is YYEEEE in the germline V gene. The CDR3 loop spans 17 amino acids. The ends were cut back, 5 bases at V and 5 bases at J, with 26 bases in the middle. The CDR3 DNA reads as TGTGCCAGCAGTTATCGTCCCTTTACAGGGTTAGTCCACGAGCAGTACTTC. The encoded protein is CASSYRPFTGLVHEQYF.

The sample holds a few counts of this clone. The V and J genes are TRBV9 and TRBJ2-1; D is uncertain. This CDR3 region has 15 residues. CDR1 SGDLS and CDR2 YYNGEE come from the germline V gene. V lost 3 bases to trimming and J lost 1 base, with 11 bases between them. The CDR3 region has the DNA TGTGCCAGCAGCGCCCTCGGGTCTTCCTACAATGAGCAGTTCTTC. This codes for CASSALGSSYNEQFF.

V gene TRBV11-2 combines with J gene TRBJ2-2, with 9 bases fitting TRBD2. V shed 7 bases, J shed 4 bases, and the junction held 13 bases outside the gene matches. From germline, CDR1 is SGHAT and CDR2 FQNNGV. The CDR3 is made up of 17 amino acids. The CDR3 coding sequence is TGTGCCAGCAACAGACCAGCGGGGGGCTTGAGCACCGGGGAGCTGTTTTTT. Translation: CASNRPAGGLSTGELFF.

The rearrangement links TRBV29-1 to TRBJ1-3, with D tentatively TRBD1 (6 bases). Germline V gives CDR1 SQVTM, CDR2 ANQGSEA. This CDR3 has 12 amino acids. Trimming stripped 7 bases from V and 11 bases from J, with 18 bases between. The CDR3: CSARGSSSAIYF. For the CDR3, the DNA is TGCAGCGCTAGGGGGTCTTCCTCCGCCATATATTTT.

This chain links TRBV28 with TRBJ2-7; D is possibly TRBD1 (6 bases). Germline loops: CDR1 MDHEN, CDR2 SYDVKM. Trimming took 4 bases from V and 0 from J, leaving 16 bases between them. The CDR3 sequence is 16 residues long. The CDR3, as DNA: TGTGCCAGCAGTTCCCTGATGACAGGTAGCTCCTACGAGCAGTACTTC. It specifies CASSSLMTGSSYEQYF.

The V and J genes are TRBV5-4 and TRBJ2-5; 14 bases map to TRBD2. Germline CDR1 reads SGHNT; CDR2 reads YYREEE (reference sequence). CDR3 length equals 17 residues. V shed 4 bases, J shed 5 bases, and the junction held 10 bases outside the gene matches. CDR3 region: CASSAGLAGVLGETQYF. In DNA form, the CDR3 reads TGTGCCAGCAGCGCGGGACTAGCGGGAGTGCTGGGGGAGACCCAGTACTTC.

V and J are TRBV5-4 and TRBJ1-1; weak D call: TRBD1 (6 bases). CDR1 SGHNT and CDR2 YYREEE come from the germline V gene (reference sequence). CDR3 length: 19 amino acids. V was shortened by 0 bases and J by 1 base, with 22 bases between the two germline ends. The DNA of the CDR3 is TGTGCCAGCAGCTTGGCCGCCTCCTGGGGGCCGCCCCCGAACACTGAAGCTTTCTTT. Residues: CASSLAASWGPPPNTEAFF.

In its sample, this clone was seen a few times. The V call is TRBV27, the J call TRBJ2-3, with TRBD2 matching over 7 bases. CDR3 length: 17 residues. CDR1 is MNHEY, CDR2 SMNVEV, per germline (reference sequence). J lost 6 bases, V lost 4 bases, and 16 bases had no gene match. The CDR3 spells CASSSRDYKLKGDTQYF. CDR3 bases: TGTGCCAGCAGTTCCCGGGACTATAAGCTAAAAGGGGATACGCAGTATTTT.

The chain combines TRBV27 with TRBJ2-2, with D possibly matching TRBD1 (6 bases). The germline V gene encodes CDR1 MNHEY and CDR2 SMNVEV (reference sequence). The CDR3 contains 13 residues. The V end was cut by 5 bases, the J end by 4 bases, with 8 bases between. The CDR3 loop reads CASSNRVTGELFF. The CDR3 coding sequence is TGTGCCAGCAGTAACAGGGTCACCGGGGAGCTGTTTTTT.

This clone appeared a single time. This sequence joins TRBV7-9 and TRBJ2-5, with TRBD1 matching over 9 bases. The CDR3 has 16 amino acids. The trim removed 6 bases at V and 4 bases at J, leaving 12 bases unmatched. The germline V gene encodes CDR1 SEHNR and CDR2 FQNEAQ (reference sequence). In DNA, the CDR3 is TGTGCCAGCAGGCGTGGACAGGGGCTACCGTCAGAGACCCAGTACTTC. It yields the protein CASRRGQGLPSETQYF.

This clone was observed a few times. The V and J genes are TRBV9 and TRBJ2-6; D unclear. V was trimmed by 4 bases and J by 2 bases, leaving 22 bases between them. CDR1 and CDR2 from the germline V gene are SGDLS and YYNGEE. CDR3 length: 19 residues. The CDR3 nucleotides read TGTGCCAGCAGCTCCGCGACCCAGTGGAGTAACGCTGGGGCCAACGTCCTGACTTTC. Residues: CASSSATQWSNAGANVLTF.

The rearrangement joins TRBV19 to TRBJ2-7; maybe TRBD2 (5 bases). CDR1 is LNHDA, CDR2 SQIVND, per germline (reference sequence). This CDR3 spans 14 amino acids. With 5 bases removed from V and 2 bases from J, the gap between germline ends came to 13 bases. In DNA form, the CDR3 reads TGTGCCAGTAGTTCCGGGATGCCCCCCTACGAGCAGTACTTC. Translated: CASSSGMPPYEQYF.

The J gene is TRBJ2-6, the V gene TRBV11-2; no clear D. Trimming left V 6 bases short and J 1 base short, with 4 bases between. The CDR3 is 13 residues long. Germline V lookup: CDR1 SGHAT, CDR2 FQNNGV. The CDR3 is CASRQSGANVLTF. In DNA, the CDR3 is TGTGCCAGCAGACAGTCTGGGGCCAACGTCCTGACTTTC. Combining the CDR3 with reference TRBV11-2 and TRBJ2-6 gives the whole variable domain EAGVAQSPRYKIIEKRQSVAFWCNPISGHATLYWYQQILGQGPKLLIQFQNNGVVDDSQLPKDRFSAERLKGVDSTLKIQPAKLEDSAVYLCASRQSGANVLTFGAGSRLTVL.